The present T cell receptor (beta chain) was sequenced within a study of blood T cell repertoires in COVID-19. Study summary: Acute and convalescent COVID-19 samples came from the United States, Italy and Spain.

V trimming: 2 bases; J trimming: 3 bases; junction bases outside the gene matches: 5. The CDR3 consists of 15 residues. Looked up from germline, CDR1 is SEHNR and CDR2 is FQNEAQ (reference sequence). Original processing notes: The authors estimated nucleated cell counts from reference gene primer amplification. Produced via immunoSEQ multiplex PCR; TCRdb's table is partial and in-frame only. V, J and clone size are taken as reported in that table, and D and trimming were inferred from the DNA itself. The sample lists about 120,000 clones, about 88% occurring once. This chain uses TRBV7-9 with TRBJ2-3; TRBD1 aligns across 7 bases. Sequenced: peripheral blood. This receptor was taken from a woman between 65 and 79 years old who had recovered from COVID-19. Here the CDR3 DNA reads TGTGCCAGCAGCTTAATGAACAGGGGAACAGATACGCAGTATTTT. Its protein is CASSLMNRGTDTQYF.